One sample yielded the 24 T cell receptor beta chains listed below, sequenced in a study of T cell responses to AZD1222 COVID-19 vaccine. Generated by immunoSEQ multiplex PCR, the TCRdb table keeps only in-frame clones and is missing some. This table holds under 200,000 clones, 80% to 95% found once. The specimen comprised peripheral blood, sampled on day 0 of AZD1222 vaccination. Source of these receptors: an adult in good health.

The chain uses TRBV7-9 and TRBJ1-2; no reliable D call. V lost 3 bases, J lost 7 bases, and 6 bases lay in between. The CDR3 sequence is 11 residues long. Germline lookup yields CDR1 SEHNR and CDR2 FQNEAQ (reference sequence). CDR3 protein: CASSFESGYTF. The CDR3 nucleotides read TGTGCCAGCAGCTTTGAGTCTGGCTACACCTTC.

The V gene is TRBV3-1 (or the pseudogene TRBV3-2), the J gene TRBJ1-2; 9 bases map to TRBD1. Germline V gene lookup returns CDR1 LGHDT and CDR2 YNNKEL (reference sequence). The CDR3 length is 15 residues. V was pared by 5 bases and J by 6 bases, with 10 bases of the junction left unmatched. The DNA for the CDR3 is TGTGCCAGCAGCGCCGTATCCGGGACAGGGAATGGCTACACCTTC. Protein sequence: CASSAVSGTGNGYTF.

V is TRBV11-2 and J is TRBJ1-3, with D uncertain. Trimming pared 2 bases from V and 0 bases from J, leaving 5 bases between. From germline, CDR1 is SGHAT and CDR2 FQNNGV. CDR3 length: 14 amino acids. The CDR3, as DNA: TGTGCCAGCAGCTTAAGCAGCTCTGGAAACACCATATATTTT. Amino acid sequence: CASSLSSSGNTIYF. Full variable domain (rest looked up from reference TRBV11-2 and TRBJ1-3): EAGVAQSPRYKIIEKRQSVAFWCNPISGHATLYWYQQILGQGPKLLIQFQNNGVVDDSQLPKDRFSAERLKGVDSTLKIQPAKLEDSAVYLCASSLSSSGNTIYFGEGSWLTVV.

The chain uses TRBV18 and TRBJ1-1, with 7 bases lining up with TRBD1. Germline trimming cut 8 bases from V and 5 bases from J; bases unmatched to any gene: 11. The CDR3 is made up of 14 amino acids. Germline-derived CDR1 and CDR2 are KGHSH and LQKENI. Here the CDR3 reads CASVNTGEATEAFF. The CDR3, as DNA: TGTGCCAGCGTGAATACAGGGGAGGCGACTGAAGCTTTCTTT.

The V and J genes are TRBV6-2 or TRBV6-3 and TRBJ1-2; D is possibly TRBD1 (6 bases). CDR1 MNHEY and CDR2 SVGEGT come from the germline V gene. Trimming took 0 bases from V and 4 from J, leaving 15 bases between them. This CDR3 has 16 residues. The CDR3 DNA sequence: TGTGCCAGCAGTTACTCGAACGAGGGGGTTGGCTATGGCTACACCTTC. Translating gives CASSYSNEGVGYGYTF.

V usage is TRBV5-1 and J usage is TRBJ2-7; 7 bases align to TRBD2. V shed 4 bases and J 3 bases; nucleotides not matched to a gene: 7. This CDR3 is 14 amino acids long. The germline V gene has CDR1 SGHRS and CDR2 YFSETQ. CDR3: CASSPASGNYEQYF. The CDR3 DNA reads TGCGCCAGCAGCCCGGCTAGCGGCAACTACGAGCAGTACTTC.

The chain recombines TRBV6-2 or TRBV6-3 with TRBJ2-2; no clear D. V lost 2 bases, J lost 3 bases, and 10 bases lay in between. The CDR3 runs 15 residues. Germline loops: CDR1 MNHEY, CDR2 SVGEGT. Here the CDR3 DNA reads TGTGCCAGCAGTTACATAGAGACCTACACCGGGGAGCTGTTTTTT. Residues: CASSYIETYTGELFF.

The CDR3 nucleotides read TGTGCCAGCAGTGAAGGGCAGGGTTATGAGAGTCAGCCCCAGCATTTT. Amino acids: CASSEGQGYESQPQHF. The rearrangement uses TRBV6-1 and TRBJ1-5; D is possibly TRBD1 (5 bases). With 1 base removed from V and 6 bases from J, the gap between germline ends came to 16 bases. This CDR3 has 16 residues. Germline CDR1 MNHNS, CDR2 SASEGT.

This clone was seen once. DNA for the CDR3: TGTGCCAGCAGTGAAGGGGGGATCAACTATGGCTACACCTTC. Translation gives CASSEGGINYGYTF. J is TRBJ1-2 and V is TRBV6-1, with D possibly matching TRBD1 (5 bases). Trimming removed 1 base from V and 2 bases from J, with 8 bases in between. CDR3 length: 14 residues. Germline V gene lookup returns CDR1 MNHNS and CDR2 SASEGT.

As for this clone: One end of the junction fails to match germline, which may point to a read error. The rearrangement links TRBV6-5 to TRBJ1-4; unclear D gene. The germline V gene has CDR1 MNHEY and CDR2 SVGAGI. The CDR3 is 14 amino acids. In DNA, the CDR3 is TGTGCCAGCAGGCTCCCGGGGTCCATAAGGCCCCGATATTTT. Translated, it gives CASRLPGSIRPRYF.

This chain joins TRBV19 and TRBJ1-1, with D perhaps matching TRBD1 (6 bases). V was trimmed by 5 bases and J by 0 bases, leaving 10 bases between them. The CDR3 is 14 amino acids. Germline V gene data show CDR1 as LNHDA and CDR2 as SQIVND (reference sequence). The CDR3 spells CASSRTVVNTEAFF. As DNA, the CDR3 is TGTGCCAGTAGTCGGACAGTGGTGAACACTGAAGCTTTCTTT.

The chain joins TRBV19 to TRBJ2-7; D not certain. V was trimmed by 6 bases and J by 3 bases, leaving 12 bases between them. The CDR3 consists of 13 residues. The germline gives CDR1 LNHDA, CDR2 SQIVND (reference sequence). Written as DNA, the CDR3 is TGTGCCAGTAGCGGTGACACTTACTACGAGCAGTACTTC. Residues: CASSGDTYYEQYF.

The V call is TRBV7-9, the J call TRBJ1-2; TRBD1 might be the D (6 bases). Germline CDR1 SEHNR, CDR2 FQNEAQ (reference sequence). Trimming removed 6 bases at V and 3 bases at J, with 17 bases between. The CDR3 is 15 amino acids. DNA for the CDR3: TGTGCCAGCAGACAGGGAAGTCTTATGGACTATGGCTACACCTTC. Translation: CASRQGSLMDYGYTF.

The V call is TRBV18, the J call TRBJ1-2; 8 positions agree with TRBD1. The germline V gene has CDR1 KGHSH and CDR2 LQKENI. CDR3 length equals 13 residues. V dropped 3 bases and J dropped 7; count of bases not matched to a gene: 4. CDR3 in amino acids: CASSPDRERGYTF. The CDR3 region has the DNA TGTGCCAGCTCACCGGACAGGGAGCGTGGCTACACCTTC.

The sample holds one count of this clone. The chain combines TRBV2 with TRBJ2-5; 8 nucleotides agree with TRBD2. Germline V gene lookup returns CDR1 SNHLY and CDR2 FYNNEI. The CDR3 covers 15 residues. With 5 bases clipped from V and 2 bases from J, the junction kept 7 bases outside the gene matches. In DNA, the CDR3 is TGTGCCAGCAGTTACCTCATAGCGGGGCAAGAGACCCAGTACTTC. Translated, it gives CASSYLIAGQETQYF.

V and J are TRBV29-1 and TRBJ1-1; D remains unclear. The CDR3 covers 15 residues. CDR1 and CDR2 (germline): SQVTM, ANQGSEA. Trimming took 7 bases from V and 4 from J, leaving 22 bases between them. The CDR3 spells CSAQEALSGSTEAFF. CDR3 in DNA: TGCAGCGCCCAAGAAGCCCTCAGTGGTTCCACTGAAGCTTTCTTT.

This clone was counted many times. J is TRBJ2-3 and V is TRBV10-1, with a weak D call TRBD2 (6 bases). Trimming removed 2 bases from V and 6 bases from J, with 18 bases in between. The CDR3 extends over 16 amino acids. Per germline, CDR1 WNHNN and CDR2 SYGVQD (reference sequence). CDR3 nucleotide sequence: TGCGCCAGCAGTGAGACTAGCAGTCCTCACCGGGATACGCAGTATTTT. This translates into CASSETSSPHRDTQYF.

V usage is TRBV6-5 and J usage is TRBJ1-4; D is uncertain. This CDR3 is built from 11 residues. Germline CDR1 MNHEY, CDR2 SVGAGI. Trimming pared 2 bases from V and 8 bases from J, leaving 3 bases between. In nucleotides, the CDR3 is TGTGCCAGCAGTTACGGGGAAAAACTGTTTTTT. Translated: CASSYGEKLFF.

This clone has a single count. V usage is TRBV24-1 and J usage is TRBJ1-1; a possible D gene is TRBD1 (5 bases). Germline V gene sequence: CDR1 KGHDR, CDR2 SFDVKD. The CDR3 sequence is 13 residues long. The V end lost 2 bases, the J end lost 5 bases, and 8 bases lay between the germline ends. The DNA for the CDR3 is TGTGCCACCAGTGATTGGAAGGGGACTGAAGCTTTCTTT. It yields the protein CATSDWKGTEAFF.

The gene calls are TRBV6-4 and TRBJ2-1; D gene ambiguous. Deletions cut 3 bases from V and 6 bases from J, with 15 bases between. CDR1 is MRHNA, CDR2 SNTAGT, per germline. The CDR3 runs 15 residues. The CDR3 region has the DNA TGTGCCAGCAGTGATGTGGCGTGGGGTCGCAATGAGCAGTTCTTC. This encodes CASSDVAWGRNEQFF.

This chain links TRBV10-2 with TRBJ2-5; 7 bases agree with TRBD2. Germline V gene lookup returns CDR1 WSHSY and CDR2 SAAADI. With 5 bases clipped from V and 5 bases from J, the junction kept 5 bases outside the gene matches. The CDR3 totals 13 residues. The CDR3 nucleotides read TGCGCCAGCAGTCGGGGGGTTGGGGAGACCCAGTACTTC. Translating gives CASSRGVGETQYF.

The chain is built from TRBV5-4 and TRBJ1-4; D is unresolved. The germline CDR1 and CDR2 sequences are SGHNT and YYREEE (reference sequence). The germline V and J ends were trimmed by 3 bases and 0 bases, with 9 bases remaining between them. The CDR3 consists of 15 residues. DNA of the CDR3: TGTGCCAGCAGCTCCTCGCGGTCAACTAATGAAAAACTGTTTTTT. Residues: CASSSSRSTNEKLFF.

The chain combines TRBV18 with TRBJ2-2, with D maybe TRBD1 (6 bases). The CDR3 has 14 amino acids. V dropped 5 bases and J dropped 2 bases, with 9 bases sitting between them. Per the germline V gene, CDR1 is KGHSH and CDR2 is LQKENI. Written as DNA, the CDR3 is TGTGCCAGCTCAGGACAGCTAAACACCGGGGAGCTGTTTTTT. Its protein is CASSGQLNTGELFF.

This chain uses TRBV19 with TRBJ2-7; D call uncertain. V was shortened by 6 bases and J by 2 bases, with 8 bases between the two germline ends. The CDR3 spans 12 residues. Germline values: CDR1 LNHDA, CDR2 SQIVND (reference sequence). CDR3 DNA sequence: TGTGCCAGTAGCAAGTCCCCCTACGAGCAGTACTTC. As protein: CASSKSPYEQYF.